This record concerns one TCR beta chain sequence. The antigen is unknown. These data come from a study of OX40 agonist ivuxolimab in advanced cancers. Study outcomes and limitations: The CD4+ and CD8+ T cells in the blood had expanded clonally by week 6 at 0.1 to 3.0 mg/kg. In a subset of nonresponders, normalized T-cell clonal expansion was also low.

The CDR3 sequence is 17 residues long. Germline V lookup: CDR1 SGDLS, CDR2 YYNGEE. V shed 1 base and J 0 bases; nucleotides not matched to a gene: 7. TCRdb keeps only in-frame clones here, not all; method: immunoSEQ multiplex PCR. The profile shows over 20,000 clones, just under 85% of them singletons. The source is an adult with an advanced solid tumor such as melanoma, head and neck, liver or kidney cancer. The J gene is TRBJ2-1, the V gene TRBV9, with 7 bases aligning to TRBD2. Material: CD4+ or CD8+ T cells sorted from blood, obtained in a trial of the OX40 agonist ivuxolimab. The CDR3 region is CASSVLAETSSYNEQFF. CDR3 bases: TGTGCCAGCAGCGTACTAGCGGAGACGAGCTCCTACAATGAGCAGTTCTTC. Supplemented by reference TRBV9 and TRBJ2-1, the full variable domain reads DSGVTQTPKHLITATGQRVTLRCSPRSGDLSVYWYQQSLDQGLQFLIQYYNGEERAKGNILERFSAQQFPDLHSELNLSSLELGDSALYFCASSVLAETSSYNEQFFGPGTRLTVL.